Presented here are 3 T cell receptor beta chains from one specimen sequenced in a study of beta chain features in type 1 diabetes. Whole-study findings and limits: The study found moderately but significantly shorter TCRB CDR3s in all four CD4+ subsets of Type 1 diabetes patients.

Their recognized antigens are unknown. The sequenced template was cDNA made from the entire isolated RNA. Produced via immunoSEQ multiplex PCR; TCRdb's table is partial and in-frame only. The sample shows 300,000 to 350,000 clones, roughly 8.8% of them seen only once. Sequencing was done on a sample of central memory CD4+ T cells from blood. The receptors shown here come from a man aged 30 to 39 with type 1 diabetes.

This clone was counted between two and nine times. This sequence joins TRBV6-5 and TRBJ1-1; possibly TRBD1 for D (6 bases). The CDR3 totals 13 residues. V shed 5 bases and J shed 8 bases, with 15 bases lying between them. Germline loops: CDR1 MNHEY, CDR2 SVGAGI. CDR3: CASSPGQPAEAFF. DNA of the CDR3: TGTGCCAGCAGTCCCGGACAGCCCGCCGAAGCTTTCTTT.

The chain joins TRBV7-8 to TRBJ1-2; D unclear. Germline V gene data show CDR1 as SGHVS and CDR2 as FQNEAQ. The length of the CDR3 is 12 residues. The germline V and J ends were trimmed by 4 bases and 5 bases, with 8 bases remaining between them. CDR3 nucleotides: TGTGCCAGCAGCTCCGGGAGTTATGGCTACACCTTC. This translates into CASSSGSYGYTF. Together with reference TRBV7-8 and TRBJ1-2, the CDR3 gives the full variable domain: GAGVSQSPRYKVAKRGQDVALRCDPISGHVSLFWYQQALGQGPEFLTYFQNEAQLDKSGLPSDRFFAERPEGSVSTLKIQRTQQEDSAVYLCASSSGSYGYTFGSGTRLTVV.

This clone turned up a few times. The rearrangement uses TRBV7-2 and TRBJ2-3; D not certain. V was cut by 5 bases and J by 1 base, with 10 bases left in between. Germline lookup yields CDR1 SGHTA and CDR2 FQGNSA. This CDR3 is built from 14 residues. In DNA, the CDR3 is TGTGCCAGCAGCCCCGCCCGGCGCACAGATACGCAGTATTTT. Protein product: CASSPARRTDTQYF.